This TCR beta chain was identified in a study of STAT5B mutations in CD4+ large granular lymphocyte leukemia. At the level of the study: Among healthy controls, a particular HLA allele went with more CDR3 'QG' motifs. Findings and caveats of the study: TRBV06-family usage was enriched in top patient clones (8/27) versus controls (2/35).

CDR1 and CDR2 from the germline V gene are LNHDA and SQIVND (reference sequence). The V gene end was trimmed by 2 bases and the J gene end by 6 bases; junction bases not matched to a gene: 5. The length of the CDR3 is 14 residues. As originally analysed: Lowest detectable productive clonotype frequency was 2.59 x 10-5. Sequenced by immunoSEQ multiplex PCR; TCRdb stores in-frame clones only, minus some. That table gives V, J and clone size, and the DNA gave D and trimming. The table records about 50,000 clones, 80% to 85% of them present only once. In the case of this clone: Antigen unknown.

The genes are TRBV19 and TRBJ1-1, with TRBD1 matching 8 bases. This receptor was taken from a human donor in good health. The sequencing sample was made of CD4+ T cells from blood buffy coats. The DNA of the CDR3 is TGTGCCAGTAGTATACTGGACAGGGCGGCTGAAGCTTTCTTT. This gives the protein CASSILDRAAEAFF.